A selection of T cell receptor beta chains follows, all from one sample in a study of OX40 agonist ivuxolimab in advanced cancers. Sequencing used immunoSEQ multiplex PCR; TCRdb keeps in-frame clones, though not all of them. The sample holds about 53,000 clones, roughly 84% seen once. The sample was CD4+ or CD8+ T cells sorted from blood, taken in a trial of the OX40 agonist ivuxolimab. The receptors were sampled from an adult with an advanced solid tumor such as melanoma, head and neck, liver or kidney cancer. Both conserved end residues are part of each CDR3. Fields, in order: J gene, V gene, clone size, D gene, CDR3 protein, CDR3 DNA. The D gene is left open where the match is weak. Clone size is shown for a subset of rows, as once, few, many or a class of expanded clone.

>TRBJ2-1|TRBV18|NA|NA
CASSPSSEQFF
TGTGCCAGCTCACCAAGTTCAGAGCAGTTCTTC
>TRBJ1-1|TRBV18|NA|NA
CASTGGRVIHEAFF
TGTGCCAGCACGGGAGGCAGGGTCATACACGAAGCTTTCTTT
>TRBJ2-7|TRBV5-5|NA|TRBD1
CASSMGQVQENYEQYF
TGTGCCAGCAGCATGGGACAGGTCCAAGAAAACTACGAGCAGTACTTC
>TRBJ1-2|TRBV6-6|NA|TRBD1
CASSRMDRAGGYTF
TGTGCCAGCAGCCGAATGGACAGGGCCGGTGGCTACACCTTC
>TRBJ2-5|TRBV7-9|NA|NA
CASSPGEAWETQYF
TGTGCCAGCAGCCCCGGGGAGGCTTGGGAGACCCAGTACTTC
>TRBJ2-7|TRBV5-1|NA|TRBD2
CASSPGTGAGGLAGHSYEQYF
TGCGCCAGCAGCCCCGGGACAGGGGCTGGGGGACTAGCGGGACACTCCTACGAGCAGTACTTC
>TRBJ2-7|TRBV7-9|NA|TRBD1
CASSLKGGQGPYEQYF
TGTGCCAGCAGCTTAAAAGGGGGACAGGGGCCCTACGAGCAGTACTTC
>TRBJ1-2|TRBV29-1|few|NA
CSVDREGRYGYTF
TGCAGCGTTGACAGGGAGGGTCGGTATGGCTACACCTTC
>TRBJ1-2|TRBV7-8|NA|NA
CASSGRDYGYTF
TGTGCCAGCAGCGGGCGGGACTATGGCTACACCTTC
>TRBJ1-3|TRBV19|NA|NA
CASRGGGRLSGNTIYF
TGTGCCAGTAGGGGAGGGGGACGACTCTCTGGAAACACCATATATTTT
>TRBJ1-5|TRBV9|NA|NA
CASSVGEGSNQPQHF
TGTGCCAGCAGCGTGGGGGAGGGTAGCAATCAGCCCCAGCATTTT
>TRBJ1-2|TRBV6-1|once|NA
CASSEGEVGRYYGYTF
TGTGCCAGCAGTGAAGGAGAGGTCGGTAGATACTATGGCTACACCTTC
>TRBJ1-2|TRBV19|once|NA
CASSIIIQGVNSEGYTF
TGTGCCAGTAGTATAATAATTCAGGGAGTTAACTCGGAAGGCTACACCTTC
>TRBJ1-1|TRBV28|NA|TRBD1
CASSLPGQGNTEAFF
TGTGCCAGCAGCCTACCCGGACAGGGCAACACTGAAGCTTTCTTT
>TRBJ1-5|TRBV19|NA|NA
CASSIEGAYQPQHF
TGTGCCAGTAGTATAGAAGGGGCCTATCAGCCCCAGCATTTT
>TRBJ2-3|TRBV9|NA|TRBD2
CASSVAGGATDTQYF
TGTGCCAGCAGCGTAGCCGGGGGGGCCACAGATACGCAGTATTTT
>TRBJ2-5|TRBV19|NA|NA
CASTNGGGTQETQYF
TGTGCCAGTACTAATGGGGGCGGGACCCAAGAGACCCAGTACTTC
>TRBJ1-2|TRBV10-1|NA|NA
CASSESIGGEIGYTF
TGCGCCAGCAGTGAGTCGATCGGGGGAGAGATTGGCTACACCTTC
>TRBJ1-5|TRBV2|NA|NA
CASSDSYSNQPQHF
TGTGCCAGCAGTGACAGCTATAGCAATCAGCCCCAGCATTTT
>TRBJ1-4|TRBV28|once|TRBD1
CASSSGTANEKLFF
TGTGCCAGCAGCTCCGGGACAGCTAATGAAAAACTGTTTTTT
>TRBJ1-6|TRBV10-3|NA|NA
CAISESVQTNSPLHF
TGTGCCATCAGTGAGTCGGTACAGACAAATTCACCCCTCCACTTT
>TRBJ2-5|TRBV29-1|NA|NA
CSAGGRAGTQYF
TGCAGCGCCGGAGGTAGGGCGGGGACCCAGTACTTC
>TRBJ2-5|TRBV5-6|few|TRBD2
CASSLLAGGETQYF
TGTGCCAGCAGCTTACTAGCGGGAGGGGAGACCCAGTACTTC
>TRBJ2-2|TRBV5-1|NA|NA
CASSPRARGELFF
TGCGCCAGCAGCCCTCGGGCCCGCGGGGAGCTGTTTTTT
>TRBJ2-7|TRBV6-5|NA|TRBD1
CASNRAGTGSYEQYF
TGTGCCAGCAACCGGGCCGGGACAGGGAGCTACGAGCAGTACTTC
>TRBJ2-2|TRBV28|NA|TRBD1
CASSLDRWELGELFF
TGTGCCAGCAGTCTGGACAGGTGGGAGTTAGGGGAGCTGTTTTTT
>TRBJ1-1|TRBV4-1|NA|NA
CASSLTGPATEAFF
TGCGCCAGCAGCCTCACGGGACCGGCCACTGAAGCTTTCTTT
>TRBJ2-2|TRBV30|NA|TRBD2
CAWSRPSGRAGSGELFF
TGTGCCTGGAGTAGGCCTAGCGGGAGGGCCGGCTCCGGGGAGCTGTTTTTT
>TRBJ1-1|TRBV11-3|NA|NA
CASSLGLDTEAFF
TGTGCCAGCAGCTTAGGGTTAGACACTGAAGCTTTCTTT
>TRBJ2-7|TRBV7-2|NA|TRBD2
CASSFSSGFSYEQYF
TGTGCCAGCAGCTTTTCTAGCGGATTCTCCTACGAGCAGTACTTC
>TRBJ1-5|TRBV7-9|NA|NA
CASSLGIRDQPQHF
TGTGCCAGCAGCTTAGGGATCCGAGATCAGCCCCAGCATTTT
>TRBJ1-4|TRBV28|NA|NA
CASSSPTGLPNEKLFF
TGTGCCAGCAGTTCCCCCACAGGGTTACCTAATGAAAAACTGTTTTTT
>TRBJ1-2|TRBV19|once|NA
CASSTGASNYGYTF
TGTGCCAGTAGTACCGGAGCCAGTAACTATGGCTACACCTTC
>TRBJ1-2|TRBV6-1|NA|NA
CASSESPRYGYTF
TGTGCCAGCAGTGAGAGTCCTCGGTATGGCTACACCTTC
>TRBJ1-1|TRBV2|NA|NA
CAGRGGDERNTEAFF
TGTGCCGGCCGGGGAGGGGACGAAAGGAACACTGAAGCTTTCTTT
>TRBJ1-6|TRBV18|NA|NA
CASSPPGGTLHF
TGTGCCAGCTCACCCCCTGGGGGGACCCTCCACTTT